This TCR beta chain was documented in a study of T cell changes during pregnancy in multiple sclerosis (dated by TCRdb to the late 2010s). Regarding the study in general: In women with multiple sclerosis, the researchers looked at how the T cell repertoire shifted as pregnancy progressed.

This clone was detected a few times. Its antigen remains undetermined. Per-base quality was not reported, and no clone a single base away is much larger than it. Library generation was performed with the immunoSEQ multiplex PCR assay. TCRdb's version of the immuneACCESS table is confined to in-frame rearrangements and falls short of the full clone set. An unresolved V gene accounts for under half of the shortfall where checked; the remainder is of unknown origin. The sample profile shows approximately 44,000 clones; approximately 91% of them were found once. About 0.48% of the sample goes to the ten largest clones. The CDR3, from cysteine to phenylalanine, totals 15 residues. The only DNA kept is the CDR3, 45 bases in frame from the first base. Clipping removes 4 bases from V and 5 bases from J, with 5 as the unmatched junction base count. The germline V gene specifies MGHRA as CDR1 and YSYEKL as CDR2.

The chain is made from TRBV4-1 and TRBJ1-4; 9 nucleotides in the junction match TRBD1. The material sequenced was CD4+ T cells from peripheral blood mononuclear cells, taken in the second trimester of pregnancy. The clonotype comes from a female donor in good health, enrolled as a control in a pregnancy study. The CDR3 protein is CASSPAGTGNEKLFF. DNA sequence: TGCGCCAGCAGCCCAGCCGGGACAGGGAATGAAAAACTGTTTTTT.